Listed below are T cell receptor beta chains from one sample, sequenced in a study of long-term antiretroviral therapy in people with HIV. The protocol was immunoSEQ multiplex PCR, while the TCRdb copy is restricted to in-frame clones and leaves out a portion. The data contain several thousand clones, roughly three quarters of them singletons. This specimen consisted of unsorted PBMCs, obtained 1.1 years after starting antiretroviral therapy. These receptor sequences come from a man between 40 and 49 years old with HIV. CDR3s include the opening cysteine and the closing phenylalanine or tryptophan. A D gene is named only where the DNA matches it firmly. Only some rows state a clone size, as once, few, many or a class for expanded clones.

j_call: TRBJ1-5
d_call: NA
clone_size: NA
v_call: TRBV9
cdr3_aa: CASSVGGPNQPQHF
cdr3_nt: TGTGCCAGCAGCGTAGGCGGGCCCAATCAGCCCCAGCATTTT

j_call: TRBJ1-1
d_call: NA
clone_size: NA
v_call: TRBV9
cdr3_aa: CASSVDFGQEAEAFF
cdr3_nt: TGTGCCAGCAGCGTAGATTTTGGTCAGGAGGCTGAAGCTTTCTTT

j_call: TRBJ1-1
d_call: NA
clone_size: few
v_call: TRBV13
cdr3_aa: CASSSDSSEAFF
cdr3_nt: TGTGCCAGCAGCTCCGACAGCTCTGAAGCTTTCTTT

j_call: TRBJ2-7
d_call: TRBD1
clone_size: NA
v_call: TRBV19
cdr3_aa: CASSSDREYEQYF
cdr3_nt: TGTGCCAGTAGTTCGGACAGGGAATACGAGCAGTACTTC

j_call: TRBJ1-2
d_call: NA
clone_size: NA
v_call: TRBV11-3
cdr3_aa: CASSLSSRPSINYGYTF
cdr3_nt: TGTGCCAGCAGCTTATCGTCGCGGCCGAGCATCAACTATGGCTACACCTTC

j_call: TRBJ2-3
d_call: TRBD1
clone_size: NA
v_call: TRBV19
cdr3_aa: CASRNRGSYTQYF
cdr3_nt: TGTGCCAGTAGGAACAGGGGTTCTTATACGCAGTATTTT

j_call: TRBJ1-2
d_call: NA
clone_size: NA
v_call: TRBV2
cdr3_aa: CASSRSDLYGYTF
cdr3_nt: TGTGCCAGCAGTCGCTCTGACCTCTATGGCTACACCTTC

j_call: TRBJ1-1
d_call: TRBD1
clone_size: NA
v_call: TRBV28
cdr3_aa: CASSSGQGDTEAFF
cdr3_nt: TGTGCCAGCAGTTCTGGACAGGGAGACACTGAAGCTTTCTTT

j_call: TRBJ2-7
d_call: NA
clone_size: NA
v_call: TRBV7-8
cdr3_aa: CASSFTSYEQYF
cdr3_nt: TGTGCCAGCAGCTTTACCTCCTACGAGCAGTACTTC

j_call: TRBJ2-2
d_call: TRBD1
clone_size: NA
v_call: TRBV7-8
cdr3_aa: CASSLAGGTGNTGELFF
cdr3_nt: TGTGCCAGCAGCTTAGCGGGCGGGACAGGGAACACCGGGGAGCTGTTTTTT

j_call: TRBJ2-7
d_call: TRBD2
clone_size: NA
v_call: TRBV9
cdr3_aa: CASSVRTSGGAPYF
cdr3_nt: TGTGCCAGCAGCGTCCGGACTAGCGGGGGGGCCCCGTACTTC

j_call: TRBJ2-2
d_call: NA
clone_size: NA
v_call: TRBV4-2
cdr3_aa: CASSPQMSGELFF
cdr3_nt: TGTGCCAGCAGCCCCCAGATGTCCGGGGAGCTGTTTTTT

j_call: TRBJ2-3
d_call: NA
clone_size: NA
v_call: TRBV18
cdr3_aa: CASSPQRPFSTDTQYF
cdr3_nt: TGTGCCAGCTCACCACAGCGGCCATTTAGCACAGATACGCAGTATTTT

j_call: TRBJ2-7
d_call: NA
clone_size: NA
v_call: TRBV6-6
cdr3_aa: CASSYSSGLDYEQYF
cdr3_nt: TGTGCCAGCAGTTACTCCTCCGGGTTGGACTACGAGCAGTACTTC

j_call: TRBJ1-2
d_call: NA
clone_size: few
v_call: TRBV5-6
cdr3_aa: CASSFWPPDYDYGYTF
cdr3_nt: TGTGCCAGCAGCTTTTGGCCCCCCGACTATGACTATGGCTACACCTTC

j_call: TRBJ1-2
d_call: NA
clone_size: NA
v_call: TRBV7-9
cdr3_aa: CASSLAGAFNYGYTF
cdr3_nt: TGTGCCAGCAGCTTAGCGGGGGCATTTAACTATGGCTACACCTTC

j_call: TRBJ1-2
d_call: NA
clone_size: NA
v_call: TRBV4-1
cdr3_aa: CASSHVWDNSNYGYTF
cdr3_nt: TGCGCCAGCAGCCACGTCTGGGATAACTCTAACTATGGCTACACCTTC

j_call: TRBJ1-2
d_call: NA
clone_size: NA
v_call: TRBV5-8
cdr3_aa: CASSSGPNYGYTF
cdr3_nt: TGTGCCAGCAGCTCGGGGCCGAACTATGGCTACACCTTC

j_call: TRBJ2-3
d_call: NA
clone_size: NA
v_call: TRBV19
cdr3_aa: CASSIGISTSTDTQYF
cdr3_nt: TGTGCCAGTAGTATCGGCATTTCTACCTCCACAGATACGCAGTATTTT

j_call: TRBJ1-1
d_call: NA
clone_size: NA
v_call: TRBV29-1
cdr3_aa: CSAVTQGFGTEAFF
cdr3_nt: TGCAGCGCAGTAACCCAGGGTTTCGGCACTGAAGCTTTCTTT